These T cell receptor beta chains were read from a single sample in a study of human T cells and chemical hapten exposure. A single record per CDR3 protein comes from TCRdb applying MiXCR to the RACE reads. In the table there are 62,000 or so distinct CDR3 sequences, approximately 9.9% of which are singletons. The material sequenced was whole blood, taken in connection with sensitization to the hapten diphenylcyclopropenone (DPC). The receptors were gathered from a woman aged 25 to 39 with alopecia areata. Some clones in this sample may be carry-over from other donors' samples. Each CDR3 is given with its conserved first and last residue.

V	J	CDR3
TRBV7-2	TRBJ2-1	CASSLGGGGHEQFF
TRBV19	TRBJ1-5	CASSIDFGQPQHF
TRBV24-1	TRBJ2-3	CATSDLRTGTGTDTQYF
TRBV24-1	TRBJ2-3	CATSGPDPSGGTDTQYF
TRBV6-6	TRBJ2-5	CASSSQIIDRGLRETQYF
TRBV7-9	TRBJ1-3	CASSLEGTAGNTIYF
TRBV10-2	TRBJ2-5	CASRGPPEETQYF
TRBV29-1	TRBJ2-2	CSVEGRTNTGELFF
TRBV29-1	TRBJ2-5	CSVGWGEETQYF
TRBV10-3	TRBJ1-1	CAISVNSNTEAFF
TRBV9	TRBJ2-1	CASSGRGVDEQFF
TRBV24-1	TRBJ2-4	CATSDGQGLNIQYF
TRBV7-6	TRBJ2-2	CASSPVVAGAGGELFF
TRBV5-5	TRBJ1-1	CVSSFNRVRNTEAFF
TRBV7-6	TRBJ2-5	CASSLVLAPETQYF
TRBV29-1	TRBJ2-7	CSVGVGGEQYF
TRBV7-3	TRBJ2-1	CASSPALTSNEQFF
TRBV7-9	TRBJ2-1	CASSLGRREDEQFF
TRBV24-1	TRBJ2-2	CATGSSNTGELFF
TRBV6-6	TRBJ1-2	CASSEGAGSGGYGYTF
TRBV5-1	TRBJ1-1	CASSENGQGVSSEAFF
TRBV6-5	TRBJ1-2	CASGRDRGYGYTF
TRBV20-1	TRBJ2-7	CSATLDWAEGEQYF
TRBV7-9	TRBJ2-1	CASSPKAGTNYNEQFF